The 21 T cell receptor beta chains reported below all come from one sample, sequenced in a study of molecular identifiers for immune sequencing clone quantification. TCRdb analysed the PCR reads with MiXCR anew, one entry per CDR3 protein. The sample consists of 490,000 or so distinct CDR3 sequences, 25% of them appearing once. Sequencing used naive CD8+ T cells from blood, with Jurkat cell RNA spiked in. The subset: FACS-sorted CD8+CD4-CCR7+CD45RA+ naive T cells. The receptor source for this set is a human donor in good health. Some libraries in this study had Jurkat cell RNA spiked in.

The chain couples TRBV15 to TRBJ2-7; 11 nucleotides align to TRBD1. V lost 3 bases, J lost 3 bases, and 13 bases stayed unmatched. Germline V lookup: CDR1 LNHNV, CDR2 YYDKDF (reference sequence). This CDR3 contains 18 residues. CDR3: CATSSASYRDRGNYEQYF. The CDR3 DNA is TGTGCCACCAGCAGTGCATCCTACCGGGACAGGGGGAACTACGAGCAGTACTTC.

This clonotype was counted at least ten times. The chain couples TRBV6-6 to TRBJ2-7; D gene unclear. Germline CDR1 and CDR2: MNHNY and SVGAGI (reference sequence). This CDR3 is 13 amino acids long. V gave up 4 bases and J gave up 0 bases, with 7 bases separating them. The CDR3 sequence: CASSSDTSYEQYF. The CDR3 nucleotides read TGTGCCAGCAGTTCCGACACCTCCTACGAGCAGTACTTC.

This clonotype was detected ten times or more. The J gene is TRBJ2-5, the V gene TRBV4-2, with D hard to call. In germline, CDR1 is LGHNA, CDR2 YNFKEQ. The CDR3 is 15 residues long. Trimming removed 0 bases at V and 2 bases at J, with 10 bases between. CDR3 amino acids: CASSQDPDQQETQYF. The CDR3 bases are TGTGCCAGCAGCCAAGATCCGGACCAGCAAGAGACCCAGTACTTC.

This clonotype has a handful of counts. The chain carries TRBV19 and TRBJ2-1; the match to TRBD2 covers 7 bases. Trimming at V came to 3 bases and at J to 3 bases, leaving 5 bases not matched to a gene. The CDR3 contains 15 residues. The germline CDR1 and CDR2 sequences are LNHDA and SQIVND (reference sequence). The CDR3 loop is CASSIVGGNYNEQFF. Written as DNA, the CDR3 is TGTGCCAGTAGTATTGTGGGAGGGAACTACAATGAGCAGTTCTTC. The variable domain in full, with the rest retrieved from reference TRBV19 and TRBJ2-1, is DGGITQSPKYLFRKEGQNVTLSCEQNLNHDAMYWYRQDPGQGLRLIYYSQIVNDFQKGDIAEGYSVSREKKESFPLTVTSAQKNPTAFYLCASSIVGGNYNEQFFGPGTRLTVL.

This clonotype was seen repeatedly, ten times or more. The chain couples TRBV5-1 to TRBJ1-5, with a possible D match to TRBD1 (6 bases). The CDR3 runs to 15 residues. Germline V CDR1 and CDR2: SGHRS, YFSETQ. V lost 0 bases and J 0 bases, leaving 7 bases between the germline ends. CDR3 sequence: CASSLGQVSNQPQHF. The CDR3 DNA reads as TGCGCCAGCAGCTTGGGACAGGTTAGCAATCAGCCCCAGCATTTT.

This clonotype was seen ten or more times. J is TRBJ2-5 and V is TRBV29-1; TRBD1 is a possible D gene (6 bases). CDR1 and CDR2 (germline): SQVTM, ANQGSEA. The CDR3 is 15 residues long. V was pared by 0 bases and J by 2 bases, with 13 bases between. This CDR3 is CSVEEMGAGQETQYF. As DNA, the CDR3 is TGCAGCGTTGAAGAAATGGGGGCAGGACAAGAGACCCAGTACTTC.

Comments on this clonotype: With a much larger clone just one base away, this may be a read error. The chain employs TRBV7-7 and TRBJ2-3; 12 bases align to TRBD2. The germline V gene encodes CDR1 SSHAT and CDR2 FNYEAQ (reference sequence). The CDR3 sequence is 15 residues long. The CDR3 loop reads CASIPLAGGLDTQYF. The CDR3 DNA is TGTGCTAGCATCCCTCTAGCGGGAGGGCTAGATACGCAGTATTTT.

The rearrangement uses TRBV7-9 and TRBJ1-3, with a weak D call TRBD1 (5 bases). Germline CDR1 is SEHNR and CDR2 is FQNEAQ (reference sequence). Between the trimmed V and J ends, which lost 1 base and 0 bases, there was a span of 10 bases. The CDR3 is 16 amino acids. The CDR3 DNA reads TGTGCCAGCAGCTTAGGCCGGGACCCCTCTGGAAACACCATATATTTT. Protein sequence: CASSLGRDPSGNTIYF.

This clonotype was observed a few times. This chain connects TRBV27 to TRBJ2-7; a possible D gene is TRBD1 (6 bases). Trimming took 3 bases from V and 1 from J, leaving 16 bases between them. The CDR3 has 16 amino acids. CDR1 and CDR2 (germline): MNHEY, SMNVEV (reference sequence). The CDR3 DNA reads as TGTGCCAGCAGTTTCTTAGGGGTAGGGGGATCCTACGAGCAGTACTTC. Its translation: CASSFLGVGGSYEQYF.

Concerning this clonotype itself: A much bigger clone sits one base away, suggesting this may be a read error. The chain employs TRBV12-3 or TRBV12-4 and TRBJ2-7, with D maybe TRBD1 (6 bases). The V and J ends lost 5 bases and 2 bases respectively, with 16 bases between them. This CDR3 contains 15 residues. The CDR3 region is CASSGRDNLAYEQYF. CDR3 DNA sequence: TGTGCCAGCAGTGGACGGGACAACTTGGCCTACGAGCAGTACTTC.

The chain has TRBV19 and TRBJ2-3; D remains unclear. Germline assignment: CDR1 LNHDA and CDR2 SQIVND (reference sequence). The V and J ends lost 11 bases and 2 bases respectively, with 5 bases between them. CDR3 size: 10 residues. As DNA, the CDR3 is TGTGCCGCCTCCACAGATACGCAGTATTTT. Residues: CAASTDTQYF.

At least ten counts were recorded for this clonotype. As DNA, the CDR3 is TGTGCCAGCAGCTTAGGGTACACCGGGGAGCTGTTTTTT. Its translation: CASSLGYTGELFF. The genes are TRBV28 and TRBJ2-2; D unclear. CDR1 is MDHEN, CDR2 SYDVKM, per germline. V lost 6 bases and J 3 bases, leaving 8 bases between the germline ends. This CDR3 has 13 residues. The variable domain in full, with the rest retrieved from reference TRBV28 and TRBJ2-2, is DVKVTQSSRYLVKRTGEKVFLECVQDMDHENMFWYRQDPGLGLRLIYFSYDVKMKEKGDIPEGYSVSREKKERFSLILESASTNQTSMYLCASSLGYTGELFFGEGSRLTVL.

In this sample, this clonotype turned up many times. The chain joins TRBV13 to TRBJ1-1; D is undetermined. The CDR3 spans 12 residues. Trimming stripped 3 bases from V and 4 bases from J, with 6 bases between. Germline CDR1 and CDR2: PRHDT and FYEKMQ (reference sequence). This chain's CDR3 is CASSFSSTEAFF. As DNA, the CDR3 is TGTGCCAGCAGCTTTTCTAGCACTGAAGCTTTCTTT. Based on the CDR3 plus reference TRBV13 and TRBJ1-1, the full variable domain is AAGVIQSPRHLIKEKRETATLKCYPIPRHDTVYWYQQGPGQDPQFLISFYEKMQSDKGSIPDRFSAQQFSDYHSELNMSSLELGDSALYFCASSFSSTEAFFGQGTRLTVV.

This clonotype showed up just a few times. J is TRBJ1-1 and V is TRBV6-2 or TRBV6-3; no clear D gene. V dropped 6 bases and J dropped 6 bases, with 14 bases sitting between them. The CDR3 runs 13 residues. In germline, CDR1 is MNHEY, CDR2 SVGEGT. The CDR3 DNA reads TGTGCCAGCAGGCCGGGTCCATGGCCTGAAGCTTTCTTT. Its protein is CASRPGPWPEAFF.

The chain carries TRBV4-1 and TRBJ1-1; D is perhaps TRBD1 (6 bases). Trimming left V 1 base short and J 0 bases short, with 15 bases between. The CDR3 consists of 17 residues. Germline-derived CDR1 and CDR2 are MGHRA and YSYEKL. The CDR3 loop reads CASSQGPPGQLNTEAFF. The DNA for the CDR3 is TGCGCCAGCAGCCAAGGGCCACCGGGACAATTGAACACTGAAGCTTTCTTT.

This rearrangement joins TRBV11-2 to TRBJ1-4; D call uncertain. CDR3 size: 11 residues. Germline CDR1 reads SGHAT; CDR2 reads FQNNGV. V lost 5 bases and J 6 bases, leaving 4 bases between the germline ends. This chain's CDR3 is CASSPDEKLFF. The CDR3 nucleotides are TGTGCCAGCAGCCCTGATGAAAAACTGTTTTTT.

This clonotype was counted many times. This chain connects TRBV6-2 or TRBV6-3 to TRBJ2-1, with D tentatively TRBD1 (6 bases). Trimming took 7 bases from V and 9 from J, leaving 13 bases between them. The length of the CDR3 is 12 residues. Looked up from germline, CDR1 is MNHEY and CDR2 is SVGEGT. CDR3 sequence: CASTAGTLEQFF. For the CDR3, the DNA is TGTGCCAGCACCGCCGGGACACTTGAGCAGTTCTTC.

V gene TRBV4-1 combines with J gene TRBJ1-1; D is ambiguous. Looked up from germline, CDR1 is MGHRA and CDR2 is YSYEKL. The CDR3 length is 14 residues. V lost 1 base and J 2 bases, leaving 8 bases between the germline ends. The CDR3 here is CASSQVSSNTEAFF. CDR3 bases: TGCGCCAGCAGCCAAGTTTCTAGTAACACTGAAGCTTTCTTT.

Many counts were recorded for this clonotype. The CDR3 loop reads CASSYSAGGTDTQYF. The CDR3 DNA sequence: TGTGCCAGCAGTTACTCCGCAGGGGGCACAGATACGCAGTATTTT. The J gene is TRBJ2-3, the V gene TRBV6-5; the D gene is possibly TRBD1 (6 bases). CDR3 length equals 15 residues. The germline V and J ends were trimmed by 0 bases and 1 base, with 8 bases remaining between them. Looked up from germline, CDR1 is MNHEY and CDR2 is SVGAGI.

This clonotype was found many times. The chain combines TRBV24-1 with TRBJ2-2; D call uncertain. The CDR3 runs 13 residues. Germline-derived CDR1 and CDR2 are KGHDR and SFDVKD. Trimming took 0 bases from V and 6 from J, leaving 4 bases between them. For the CDR3, the DNA is TGTGCCACCAGTGATTTGCAGGCCGGGGAGCTGTTTTTT. It is translated as CATSDLQAGELFF.

The chain combines TRBV6-1 with TRBJ1-3, with 7 positions matching TRBD1. This CDR3 contains 15 residues. CDR1 and CDR2 (germline): MNHNS, SASEGT. V was pared by 5 bases and J by 2 bases, with 6 bases of the junction left unmatched. The CDR3 DNA reads as TGTGCCAGCAGTCCGGGACAGTCGGCTGGAAACACCATATATTTT. Its protein is CASSPGQSAGNTIYF.